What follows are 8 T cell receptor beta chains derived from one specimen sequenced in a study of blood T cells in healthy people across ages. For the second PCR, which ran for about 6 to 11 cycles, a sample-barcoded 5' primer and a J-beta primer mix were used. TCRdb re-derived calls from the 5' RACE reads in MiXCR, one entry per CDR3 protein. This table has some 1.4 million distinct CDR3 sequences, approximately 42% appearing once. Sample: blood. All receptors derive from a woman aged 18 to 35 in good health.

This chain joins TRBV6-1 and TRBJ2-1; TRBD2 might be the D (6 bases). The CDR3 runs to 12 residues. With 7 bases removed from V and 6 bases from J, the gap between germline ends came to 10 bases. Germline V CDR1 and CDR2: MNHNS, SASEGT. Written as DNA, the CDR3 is TGTGCCAGCACTGCGGGGTTCAATGAGCAGTTCTTC. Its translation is CASTAGFNEQFF.

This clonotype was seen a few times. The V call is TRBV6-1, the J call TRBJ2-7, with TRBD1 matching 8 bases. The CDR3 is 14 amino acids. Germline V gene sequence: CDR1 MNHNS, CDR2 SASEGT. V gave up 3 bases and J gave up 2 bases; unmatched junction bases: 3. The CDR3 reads CASSDQGATYEQYF. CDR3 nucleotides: TGTGCCAGCAGTGATCAGGGGGCTACCTACGAGCAGTACTTC.

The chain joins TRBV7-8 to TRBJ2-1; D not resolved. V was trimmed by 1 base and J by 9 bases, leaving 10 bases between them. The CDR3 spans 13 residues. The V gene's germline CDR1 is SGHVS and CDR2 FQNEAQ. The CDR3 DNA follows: TGTGCCAGCAGCTTAGGGGGTGCGAGTGAGCAGTTCTTC. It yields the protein CASSLGGASEQFF.

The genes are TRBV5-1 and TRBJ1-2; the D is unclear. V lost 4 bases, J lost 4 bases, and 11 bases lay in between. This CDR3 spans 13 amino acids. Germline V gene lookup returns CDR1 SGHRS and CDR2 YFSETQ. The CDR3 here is CASSGVPSYGYTF. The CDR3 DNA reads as TGCGCCAGCAGCGGGGTCCCGTCCTATGGCTACACCTTC.

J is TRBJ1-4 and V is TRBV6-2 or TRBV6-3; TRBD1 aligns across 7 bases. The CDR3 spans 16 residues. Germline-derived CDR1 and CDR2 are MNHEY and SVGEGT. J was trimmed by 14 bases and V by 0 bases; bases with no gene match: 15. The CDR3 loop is CASSYSRTGGLLMLFF. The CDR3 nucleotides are TGTGCCAGCAGTTACTCCAGGACAGGCGGACTCCTAATGCTGTTTTTT.

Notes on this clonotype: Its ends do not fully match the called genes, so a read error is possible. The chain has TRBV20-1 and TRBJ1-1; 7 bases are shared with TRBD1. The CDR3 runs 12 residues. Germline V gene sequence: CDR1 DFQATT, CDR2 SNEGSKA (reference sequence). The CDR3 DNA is TGTAGTGCTGACAGGGAGGGCACTGAAGCTTTCTTT. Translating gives CSADREGTEAFF.

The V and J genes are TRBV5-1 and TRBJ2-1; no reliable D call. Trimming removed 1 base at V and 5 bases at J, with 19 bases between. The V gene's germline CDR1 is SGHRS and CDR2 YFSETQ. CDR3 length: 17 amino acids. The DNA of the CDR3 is TGCGCCAGCAGCTTGAGGTCTTGCTTTGGGCAGCACAATGAGCAGTTCTTC. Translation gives CASSLRSCFGQHNEQFF.

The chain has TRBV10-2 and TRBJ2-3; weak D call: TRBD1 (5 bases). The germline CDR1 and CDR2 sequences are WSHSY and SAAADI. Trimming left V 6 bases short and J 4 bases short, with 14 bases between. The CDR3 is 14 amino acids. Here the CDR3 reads CASRRQQEADTQYF. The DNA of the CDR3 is TGCGCCAGCAGGAGACAGCAGGAAGCAGATACGCAGTATTTT.